This TCR beta chain was identified during a study of T cell responses to AZD1222 COVID-19 vaccine. Regarding this clone: Its antigen is not identified.

Using immunoSEQ multiplex PCR, the repertoire was profiled, and TCRdb retains in-frame clones only, with some absent. Here the sample spans about 83,000 clones, around 90% being singletons. Study-wide points: Females outnumbered males among donors, who were mostly white British; clonal diversity was possibly underestimated.

CDR1 is MNHEY, CDR2 SVGAGI, per germline. The CDR3 sequence is 15 residues long. Trimming took 6 bases from V and 6 from J; bases not matched to a gene: 12. The input for sequencing was peripheral blood, taken 28 days after the second AZD1222 dose. The V and J genes are TRBV6-5 and TRBJ2-7; 9 bases fit TRBD1. The receptor was isolated from an adult who received the AZD1222 COVID-19 vaccine. The CDR3 spells CASRPRDRDVSEQYF. For the CDR3, the DNA is TGTGCCAGCAGGCCCCGGGACAGGGATGTTAGCGAGCAGTACTTC.